The rows below give T cell receptor beta chains drawn from one sample of a study of blood T cell repertoires in COVID-19. Method: immunoSEQ multiplex PCR; TCRdb's copy keeps in-frame clones and lacks some. In the table there are some 200,000 clones, about 93% of which are singletons. What was sequenced was peripheral blood. The receptors stem from a man aged 25-40 years with COVID-19, enrolled during active disease. Both conserved end residues are part of each CDR3. The order of the fields is J gene, V gene, clone size, D gene, CDR3 protein, CDR3 DNA. The D gene is left open where the match is weak. For some rows the clone size is stated as once, few or many, or as a class when expanded; others skip it.

TRBJ1-1,TRBV5-1,few,.,CASSLEGLRTEAFF,TGCGCCAGCAGCTTGGAGGGGTTGCGCACTGAAGCTTTCTTT
TRBJ2-5,TRBV5-1,.,.,CASSPPSGEAGETQYF,TGCGCCAGCAGCCCCCCTTCAGGGGAAGCAGGAGAGACCCAGTACTTC
TRBJ1-1,TRBV6-6,few,.,CASSYSILGANTEAFF,TGTGCCAGCAGTTACTCGATTTTAGGGGCGAACACTGAAGCTTTCTTT
TRBJ1-1,TRBV6-1,few,.,CASSEGAGNTEAFF,TGTGCCAGCAGTGAGGGGGCAGGGAACACTGAAGCTTTCTTT
TRBJ1-2,TRBV3-1/TRBV3-2,.,TRBD1,CASSQDIARGFVYGYTF,TGTGCCAGCAGCCAAGATATAGCCAGGGGGTTCGTCTATGGCTACACCTTC
TRBJ2-1,TRBV19,once,TRBD1,CASGTGAEFF,TGTGCCAGTGGGACAGGCGCCGAGTTCTTC
TRBJ2-1,TRBV7-2,.,.,CASSPSIGTPVNEQFF,TGTGCCAGCAGTCCCTCAATCGGGACACCGGTTAATGAGCAGTTCTTC
TRBJ2-5,TRBV7-9,once,TRBD1,CASTRTGPQETQYF,TGTGCCAGCACCAGGACAGGGCCGCAAGAGACCCAGTACTTC
TRBJ1-2,TRBV5-4,.,TRBD1,CASSLEGTRGHGYTF,TGTGCCAGCAGCTTGGAAGGCACCAGGGGGCATGGCTACACCTTC
TRBJ2-6,TRBV5-1,.,TRBD1,CASSSGQGAPGANVLTF,TGCGCCAGCAGCTCGGGACAGGGGGCGCCCGGGGCCAACGTCCTGACTTTC
TRBJ1-5,TRBV19,.,.,CASSTSLNQPQHF,TGTGCCAGTAGTACTTCCTTGAATCAGCCCCAGCATTTT
TRBJ1-2,TRBV4-1,.,.,CASSQDPGAQLGYTF,TGCGCCAGCAGCCAAGATCCTGGAGCACAATTAGGCTACACCTTC
TRBJ1-5,TRBV7-9,.,TRBD1,CASSPDRVQPQHF,TGTGCCAGCAGCCCCGACAGGGTGCAGCCCCAGCATTTT
TRBJ2-3,TRBV29-1,.,TRBD2,CSGTPLAGDTQYF,TGCAGCGGGACCCCCCTAGCGGGTGATACGCAGTATTTT
TRBJ1-2,TRBV6-6,once,TRBD1,CASSYPGQKMNYGYTF,TGTGCCAGCAGTTACCCGGGACAGAAAATGAACTATGGCTACACCTTC
TRBJ1-4,TRBV3-1/TRBV3-2,.,TRBD1,CASSPPGQGVIINEKLFF,TGTGCCAGCAGCCCTCCGGGACAGGGAGTTATTATTAATGAAAAACTGTTTTTT
TRBJ1-1,TRBV5-1,.,.,CASSFTGMNTEAFF,TGCGCCAGCAGCTTTACAGGGATGAACACTGAAGCTTTCTTT
TRBJ1-2,TRBV6-5,.,.,CASSRVGLYGYTF,TGTGCCAGCAGTCGCGTGGGCTTATATGGCTACACCTTC
TRBJ1-5,TRBV6-5,.,.,CASTQEASNQPQHF,TGTGCCAGCACCCAGGAGGCTAGCAATCAGCCCCAGCATTTT
TRBJ1-1,TRBV9,.,TRBD1,CASSATGDGDTEAFF,TGTGCCAGCAGCGCTACAGGGGATGGGGACACTGAAGCTTTCTTT
TRBJ1-2,TRBV3-1/TRBV3-2,.,.,CASSPHKPGVPNYGYTF,TGTGCCAGCAGCCCCCATAAACCCGGGGTCCCTAACTATGGCTACACCTTC
TRBJ2-6,TRBV14,.,.,CASSQNRAGANVLTF,TGTGCCAGCAGCCAAAACAGGGCCGGGGCCAACGTCCTGACTTTC
TRBJ1-2,TRBV6-6,.,TRBD1,CASSRDREVGGYTF,TGTGCCAGCAGTCGCGACAGGGAGGTTGGGGGCTACACCTTC
TRBJ1-1,TRBV7-9,.,.,CASSLGDMNTEAFF,TGTGCCAGCAGCTTAGGTGACATGAACACTGAAGCTTTCTTT
TRBJ2-5,TRBV6-1,.,.,CASSESNREETQYF,TGTGCCAGCAGTGAGTCTAACAGGGAAGAGACCCAGTACTTC
TRBJ1-1,TRBV5-1,.,TRBD1,CASSWSGTGNTEAFF,TGCGCCAGCAGCTGGTCCGGGACAGGGAACACTGAAGCTTTCTTT
TRBJ2-3,TRBV6-5,once,.,CASSLTEDTQYF,TGTGCCAGCAGCCTTACGGAGGATACGCAGTATTTT
TRBJ1-2,TRBV2,.,TRBD1,CASSGPPGQDGGYTF,TGTGCCAGCAGTGGACCCCCGGGACAGGACGGTGGCTACACCTTC
TRBJ2-4,TRBV6-2/TRBV6-3,.,.,CASSYRQVAKNIQYF,TGTGCCAGCAGTTACCGGCAGGTCGCCAAAAACATTCAGTACTTC
TRBJ1-1,TRBV5-4,.,.,CASSFPGTRDAGAAFF,TGTGCCAGCAGCTTTCCAGGAACCCGGGACGCGGGGGCGGCTTTCTTT
TRBJ2-5,TRBV12-3/TRBV12-4,.,.,CASSSQGQETQYF,TGTGCCAGCAGTTCCCAGGGACAAGAGACCCAGTACTTC
TRBJ1-1,TRBV5-3,.,.,CARSLLSGSTEAFF,TGTGCCAGAAGCTTGCTCTCGGGTAGCACTGAAGCTTTCTTT
TRBJ1-2,TRBV27,once,TRBD1,CASRNLRDRVFYGYTF,TGTGCCAGCAGGAACCTACGGGACAGGGTCTTCTATGGCTACACCTTC
TRBJ2-3,TRBV2,.,TRBD2,CASSEVPSGGQYF,TGTGCCAGCAGTGAAGTCCCTAGCGGGGGGCAGTATTTT
TRBJ2-6,TRBV27,.,.,CASTWTFSSGANVLTF,TGTGCCAGCACCTGGACATTCAGCTCTGGGGCCAACGTCCTGACTTTC
TRBJ2-2,TRBV6-5,.,.,CASSYSTVAGELFF,TGTGCCAGCAGTTACTCGACTGTCGCCGGGGAGCTGTTTTTT
TRBJ1-4,TRBV5-6,.,TRBD1,CASSLEGTGSEKLFF,TGTGCCAGCAGCTTGGAGGGGACAGGGAGTGAAAAACTGTTTTTT
TRBJ2-1,TRBV5-1,.,.,CASSQKLAYNEQFF,TGCGCCAGCAGCCAAAAGTTAGCCTACAATGAGCAGTTCTTC
TRBJ1-4,TRBV12-3/TRBV12-4,few,.,CASSPSARGKLFF,TGTGCCAGCAGTCCATCTGCCAGGGGAAAACTGTTTTTT
TRBJ1-2,TRBV19,.,.,CASSISDYGYTF,TGTGCCAGTAGTATCAGCGACTATGGCTACACCTTC
TRBJ2-1,TRBV4-1,.,TRBD1,CASSQDNRGQVEQFF,TGCGCCAGCAGCCAAGATAACAGGGGGCAGGTTGAGCAGTTCTTC
TRBJ1-1,TRBV5-1,once,TRBD1,CASSTETGAGTEAFF,TGCGCCAGCAGCACGGAGACAGGGGCGGGCACTGAAGCTTTCTTT